This TCR beta chain was found in a study of CD8 T cells in ankylosing spondylitis. One entry per CDR3 protein results from TCRdb running MiXCR on the 5' RACE reads. The table lists about 400,000 distinct CDR3 sequences, 20% of them singletons. V lost 0 bases to trimming and J lost 0 bases, with 10 bases between them. The germline V gene has CDR1 KGHSH and CDR2 LQKENI. CDR3 size: 16 residues. The clonotype comes from a male donor with ankylosing spondylitis or in good health (not recorded which). J is TRBJ2-3 and V is TRBV18; the D gene is possibly TRBD1 (6 bases). The sequenced material came from blood, either unsorted or a sorted T cell fraction (not recorded which). The CDR3: CASSPPTGWSTDTQYF. As DNA, the CDR3 is TGTGCCAGCTCACCACCTACAGGGTGGAGCACAGATACGCAGTATTTT.